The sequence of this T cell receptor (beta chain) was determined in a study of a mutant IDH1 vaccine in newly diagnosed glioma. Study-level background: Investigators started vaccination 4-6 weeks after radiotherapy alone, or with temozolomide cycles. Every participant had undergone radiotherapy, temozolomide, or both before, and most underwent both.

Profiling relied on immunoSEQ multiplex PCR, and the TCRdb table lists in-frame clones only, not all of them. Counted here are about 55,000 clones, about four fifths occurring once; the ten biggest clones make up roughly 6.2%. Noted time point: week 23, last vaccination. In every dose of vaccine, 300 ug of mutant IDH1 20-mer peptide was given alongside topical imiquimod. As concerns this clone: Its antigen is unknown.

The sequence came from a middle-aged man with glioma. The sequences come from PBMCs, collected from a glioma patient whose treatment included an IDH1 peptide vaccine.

CDR3 in amino acids: CAIIGQYF. The CDR3 nucleotides read TGTGCCATCATTGGGCAGTACTTC. The rearrangement joins TRBV7-2 to TRBJ2-7; D ambiguous. The germline V and J ends were trimmed by 10 bases and 9 bases, with 7 bases remaining between them. Germline lookup yields CDR1 SGHTA and CDR2 FQGNSA. This CDR3 comprises 8 residues.